This TCR beta chain comes out of a study of T cell repertoires in cytomegalovirus infection. For the study at large: HLA-C-restricted CMV epitopes, recently identified, and well-studied HLA-B-restricted ones were used by the study.

CDR1 and CDR2 from the germline V gene are SGHTA and FQGNSA. This CDR3 has 18 amino acids. V was clipped by 2 bases and J by 0 bases; unmatched bases: 9. This clonotype showed up many times. The antigen is undetermined. TCRdb independently ran MiXCR on the reads; one entry per CDR3 protein. In the table there are about 89,000 distinct CDR3 sequences, approximately 30% of which are singletons. The sequences come from CD8+ T cells from cultured PBMCs, collected from culture after CMV antigen stimulation. This receptor was obtained from a human donor in good health (CMV status not recorded). Some clones in this sample may be carry-over from other donors' samples. The chain combines TRBV7-2 with TRBJ2-1; 8 bases align to TRBD2. The CDR3: CASSLSPAAGGSYNEQFF. The DNA of the CDR3 is TGTGCCAGCAGCTTAAGTCCCGCGGCGGGGGGCTCCTACAATGAGCAGTTCTTC.